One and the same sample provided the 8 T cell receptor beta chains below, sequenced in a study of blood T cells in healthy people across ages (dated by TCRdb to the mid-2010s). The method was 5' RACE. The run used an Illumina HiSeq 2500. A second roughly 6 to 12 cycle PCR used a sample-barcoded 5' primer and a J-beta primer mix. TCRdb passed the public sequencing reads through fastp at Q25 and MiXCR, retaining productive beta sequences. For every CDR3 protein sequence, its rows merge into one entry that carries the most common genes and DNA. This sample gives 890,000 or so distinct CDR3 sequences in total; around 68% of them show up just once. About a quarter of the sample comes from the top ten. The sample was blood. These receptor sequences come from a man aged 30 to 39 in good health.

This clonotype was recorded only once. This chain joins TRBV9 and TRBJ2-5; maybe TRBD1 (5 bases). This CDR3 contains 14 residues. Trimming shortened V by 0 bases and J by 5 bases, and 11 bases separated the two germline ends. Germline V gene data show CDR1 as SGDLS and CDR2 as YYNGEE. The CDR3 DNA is TGTGCCAGCAGCGTAGAGGACACGGCGGAGACCCAGTACTTC. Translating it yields CASSVEDTAETQYF. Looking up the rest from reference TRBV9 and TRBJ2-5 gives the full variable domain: DSGVTQTPKHLITATGQRVTLRCSPRSGDLSVYWYQQSLDQGLQFLIQYYNGEERAKGNILERFSAQQFPDLHSELNLSSLELGDSALYFCASSVEDTAETQYFGPGTRLLVL.

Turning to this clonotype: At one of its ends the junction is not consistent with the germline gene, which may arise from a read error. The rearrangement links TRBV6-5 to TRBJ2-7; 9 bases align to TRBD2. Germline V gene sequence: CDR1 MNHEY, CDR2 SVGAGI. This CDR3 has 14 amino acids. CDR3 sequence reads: CVSSSSSGNYEQYF. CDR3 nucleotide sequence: TGTGTCAGCAGTTCATCTAGCGGGAACTACGAGCAGTACTTC.

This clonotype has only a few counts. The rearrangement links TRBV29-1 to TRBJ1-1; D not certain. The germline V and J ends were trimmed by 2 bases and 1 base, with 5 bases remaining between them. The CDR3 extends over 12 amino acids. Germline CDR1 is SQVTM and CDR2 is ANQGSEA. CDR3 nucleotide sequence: TGCAGCGTTGAACCGGAGAACACTGAAGCTTTCTTT. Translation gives CSVEPENTEAFF.

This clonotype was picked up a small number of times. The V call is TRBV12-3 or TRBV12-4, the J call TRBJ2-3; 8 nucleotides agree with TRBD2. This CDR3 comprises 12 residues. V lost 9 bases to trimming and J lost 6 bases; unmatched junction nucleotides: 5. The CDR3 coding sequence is TGTGCCAGTAGCGGGGTTGTGGATACGCAGTATTTT. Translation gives CASSGVVDTQYF.

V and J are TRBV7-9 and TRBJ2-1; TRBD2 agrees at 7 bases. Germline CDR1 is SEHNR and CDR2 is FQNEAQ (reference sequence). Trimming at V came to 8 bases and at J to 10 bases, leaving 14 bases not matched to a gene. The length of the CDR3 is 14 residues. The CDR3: CASAKVGGSYEQFF. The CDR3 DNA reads TGTGCCAGCGCCAAAGTGGGGGGGTCTTACGAGCAGTTCTTC.

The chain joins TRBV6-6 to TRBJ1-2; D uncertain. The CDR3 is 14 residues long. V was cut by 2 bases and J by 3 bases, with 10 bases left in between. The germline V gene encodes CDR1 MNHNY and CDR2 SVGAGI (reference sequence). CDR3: CASSYRSRDYGYTF. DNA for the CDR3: TGTGCCAGCAGTTACCGCAGTAGAGACTATGGCTACACCTTC.

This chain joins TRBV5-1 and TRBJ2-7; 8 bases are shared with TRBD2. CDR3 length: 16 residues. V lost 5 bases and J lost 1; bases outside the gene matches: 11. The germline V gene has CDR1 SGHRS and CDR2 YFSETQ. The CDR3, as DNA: TGCGCCAGCAGTCCGGTCGGGGGGGATGGGTCCTACGAGCAGTACTTC. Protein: CASSPVGGDGSYEQYF.

CDR3: CASTSPRPNYNEQFF. The DNA of the CDR3 is TGTGCCAGCACCTCCCCCAGACCCAATTACAATGAGCAGTTCTTC. The V gene is TRBV6-5, the J gene TRBJ2-1; unclear D gene. The V gene lost 7 bases and the J gene lost 4 bases, with 17 bases spanning the gap. The CDR3 has 15 amino acids. Germline V lookup: CDR1 MNHEY, CDR2 SVGAGI.